A selection of T cell receptor beta chains follows, all from one sample in a study of blood T cell repertoires in COVID-19. Sequencing was performed with immunoSEQ multiplex PCR; in TCRdb, only in-frame clones are kept and a portion is missing. The sample gives around 200,000 clones, approximately 87% of which show up once; roughly 2.6% is in the top ten. The sample consisted of peripheral blood. The origin of the receptors is a man between 35 and 55 years old with active or convalescent COVID-19. The CDR3 runs from the conserved cysteine through the conserved F or W. The order of the fields is CDR3 protein, CDR3 DNA, D gene, J gene, clone size, V gene. The D gene is left open where the match is weak. Some rows mark clone size as missing; the rest say once, few, many or name a class of expanded clone.

CDR3aa: CASSDGTGGGSQPQHF; CDR3nt: TGCGCCAGCAGTGACGGGACAGGGGGCGGGAGTCAGCCCCAGCATTTT; d_gene: TRBD1; j_gene: TRBJ1-5; abundance: .; v_gene: TRBV10-2
CDR3aa: CASLRRQTSTDTQYF; CDR3nt: TGTGCCAGCCTCAGGAGGCAGACGAGCACAGATACGCAGTATTTT; d_gene: .; j_gene: TRBJ2-3; abundance: .; v_gene: TRBV21-1
CDR3aa: CASSSGQGTEAFF; CDR3nt: TGTGCCAGCAGCTCAGGACAGGGCACTGAAGCTTTCTTT; d_gene: TRBD1; j_gene: TRBJ1-1; abundance: .; v_gene: TRBV5-4
CDR3aa: CAWSEGTGVSPLHF; CDR3nt: TGTGCCTGGAGTGAGGGGACAGGAGTTTCACCCCTCCACTTT; d_gene: TRBD1; j_gene: TRBJ1-6; abundance: few; v_gene: TRBV30
CDR3aa: CASSLTPGQGSYGYTF; CDR3nt: TGTGCCAGTAGTCTAACTCCGGGACAGGGCAGCTATGGCTACACCTTC; d_gene: TRBD1; j_gene: TRBJ1-2; abundance: .; v_gene: TRBV19
CDR3aa: CASSQDPSNRGYSPLHF; CDR3nt: TGTGCCAGCAGCCAAGATCCCAGTAACCGGGGATATTCACCCCTCCACTTT; d_gene: .; j_gene: TRBJ1-6; abundance: .; v_gene: TRBV3-1/TRBV3-2
CDR3aa: CASSQVSGSQNTEAFF; CDR3nt: TGCGCCAGCAGCCAAGTAAGCGGATCTCAGAACACTGAAGCTTTCTTT; d_gene: .; j_gene: TRBJ1-1; abundance: .; v_gene: TRBV4-1
CDR3aa: CASTPTGQVTHNQPQHF; CDR3nt: TGTGCCAGCACCCCAACAGGGCAGGTCACCCACAATCAGCCCCAGCATTTT; d_gene: .; j_gene: TRBJ1-5; abundance: .; v_gene: TRBV6-2/TRBV6-3
CDR3aa: CASSLDRGPGNTIYF; CDR3nt: TGTGCCAGCAGCCTTGACAGGGGGCCTGGAAACACCATATATTTT; d_gene: TRBD1; j_gene: TRBJ1-3; abundance: .; v_gene: TRBV7-2
CDR3aa: CASSFSPGYNQPQHF; CDR3nt: TGTGCCAGCAGTTTCTCCCCAGGGTACAATCAGCCCCAGCATTTT; d_gene: .; j_gene: TRBJ1-5; abundance: once; v_gene: TRBV28
CDR3aa: CASSWGILATYNEQFF; CDR3nt: TGTGCCAGCAGCTGGGGCATACTAGCGACCTACAATGAGCAGTTCTTC; d_gene: TRBD2; j_gene: TRBJ2-1; abundance: .; v_gene: TRBV3-1/TRBV3-2
CDR3aa: CASSYVVGQGGNEQFF; CDR3nt: TGTGCCAGCAGTTACGTAGTCGGACAGGGAGGGAATGAGCAGTTCTTC; d_gene: .; j_gene: TRBJ2-1; abundance: .; v_gene: TRBV6-2/TRBV6-3
CDR3aa: CASSSGQFYEQYF; CDR3nt: TGTGCCAGCAGTTCCGGACAGTTCTACGAGCAGTACTTC; d_gene: .; j_gene: TRBJ2-7; abundance: .; v_gene: TRBV6-5
CDR3aa: CASSLLGVDRFHSYEQYF; CDR3nt: TGTGCCAGCAGTTTGCTCGGGGTGGACAGATTCCACTCCTACGAGCAGTACTTC; d_gene: .; j_gene: TRBJ2-7; abundance: .; v_gene: TRBV27
CDR3aa: CASSTRDRNREAFF; CDR3nt: TGTGCCAGCAGCACCCGGGACAGAAATCGTGAAGCTTTCTTT; d_gene: TRBD1; j_gene: TRBJ1-1; abundance: .; v_gene: TRBV6-2/TRBV6-3
CDR3aa: CASSFQDTEAFF; CDR3nt: TGTGCCAGCAGTTTCCAGGACACTGAAGCTTTCTTT; d_gene: .; j_gene: TRBJ1-1; abundance: .; v_gene: TRBV12-3/TRBV12-4
CDR3aa: CASSDSGRGLLF; CDR3nt: TGTGCCAGCAGTGATTCGGGCAGGGGCCTCCTATTC; d_gene: .; j_gene: TRBJ1-2; abundance: .; v_gene: TRBV2
CDR3aa: CASSYTPPDQPQHF; CDR3nt: TGTGCCAGCAGTTATACCCCCCCAGATCAGCCCCAGCATTTT; d_gene: .; j_gene: TRBJ1-5; abundance: .; v_gene: TRBV6-6
CDR3aa: CASSVDYNYGYTF; CDR3nt: TGTGCCAGCAGCGTAGATTACAACTATGGCTACACCTTC; d_gene: .; j_gene: TRBJ1-2; abundance: .; v_gene: TRBV27
CDR3aa: CASVTGGYDYGYTF; CDR3nt: TGTGCCAGCGTAACAGGGGGCTACGACTATGGCTACACCTTC; d_gene: TRBD1; j_gene: TRBJ1-2; abundance: .; v_gene: TRBV28
CDR3aa: CASSTAAGSGFHEQYF; CDR3nt: TGTGCCAGCAGCACCGCCGCCGGGTCTGGGTTCCACGAGCAGTACTTC; d_gene: .; j_gene: TRBJ2-7; abundance: .; v_gene: TRBV28
CDR3aa: CASSEVGKDNSPLHF; CDR3nt: TGCGCCAGCAGCGAGGTCGGAAAGGATAATTCACCCCTCCACTTT; d_gene: .; j_gene: TRBJ1-6; abundance: .; v_gene: TRBV5-1
CDR3aa: CASRGSGVPTQYF; CDR3nt: TGTGCCAGCAGGGGAAGCGGGGTCCCTACGCAGTATTTT; d_gene: TRBD2; j_gene: TRBJ2-3; abundance: .; v_gene: TRBV6-5
CDR3aa: CASSQVVNYGYTF; CDR3nt: TGCGCCAGCAGCCAAGTAGTGAACTATGGCTACACCTTC; d_gene: .; j_gene: TRBJ1-2; abundance: .; v_gene: TRBV4-1
CDR3aa: CASSSAGELFF; CDR3nt: TGCGCCAGCAGCTCGGCCGGGGAGCTGTTTTTT; d_gene: .; j_gene: TRBJ2-2; abundance: .; v_gene: TRBV5-1
CDR3aa: CASSQSDKVYSRGGDEQYF; CDR3nt: TGCGCCAGCAGTCAATCGGATAAGGTTTACTCCAGGGGTGGGGACGAGCAGTACTTC; d_gene: .; j_gene: TRBJ2-7; abundance: .; v_gene: TRBV23-1
CDR3aa: CASSHGQMNTGELFF; CDR3nt: TGCGCCAGCAGTCATGGTCAGATGAACACCGGGGAGCTGTTTTTT; d_gene: .; j_gene: TRBJ2-2; abundance: once; v_gene: TRBV23-1
CDR3aa: CASSSRLAGGPATDTQYF; CDR3nt: TGTGCCAGCAGCTCTCGACTAGCGGGGGGGCCCGCCACAGATACGCAGTATTTT; d_gene: TRBD2; j_gene: TRBJ2-3; abundance: .; v_gene: TRBV7-9